This TCR beta chain is from a study of Tregs in tolerant kidney transplant recipients. The wider study: Mixed chimerism was transient after nonmyeloablative marrow transplants from related graft donors.

Study-level results: This study did not directly address biological reproducibility. Some patients' samples used different primers over time, so nucleotide sequences weren't comparable.

Unstimulated Tregs (CD4+CD25+CD127-) and CD4+CD25- non-Tregs were sorted from PBMCs. Assay: immunoSEQ multiplex PCR; the TCRdb copy retains only in-frame clones and omits some. This sample yields some 80,000 clones, of which 95% to 98% are seen a single time; over 0.45% belongs to the top ten. Note on this clone: Its antigen is undetermined.

Germline lookup yields CDR1 SGHNT and CDR2 YYREEE (reference sequence). V was pared by 4 bases and J by 6 bases, with 10 bases of the junction left unmatched. CDR3 length equals 15 residues. The material was CD4+ T cells from blood, obtained before the transplant. This chain joins TRBV5-4 and TRBJ2-7, with TRBD1 matching 10 bases. The clonotype comes from a human donor who received a combined kidney and bone marrow transplant. CDR3 in DNA: TGTGCCAGCAGCCCGACAGGGGGCCAGGAGGGCGAGCAGTACTTC. Translated, it gives CASSPTGGQEGEQYF.